This T cell receptor (beta chain) emerged from a study of Tregs in tolerant kidney transplant recipients. Points from the study as a whole: Tregs expanded with activated donor B cells seemed most donor-specific.

The table came from immunoSEQ multiplex PCR; TCRdb's copy has only in-frame clones and leaves some out. The data contain about 240,000 clones, 80% to 85% of them singletons. Germline lookup yields CDR1 SGHRS and CDR2 YFSETQ. CDR3 length: 16 amino acids. J lost 6 bases, V lost 2 bases, and 9 bases had no gene match. As regards this clone: Its antigen is undetermined.

The sample comprised CD4+ T cells from blood. This clonotype was sampled from a human donor in good health. This chain links TRBV5-1 with TRBJ2-5; TRBD2 matches 11 bases. DNA for the CDR3: TGCGCCAGCAGCTTTAGCGGGGGGGCAGGGATACAGACCCAGTACTTC. Protein product: CASSFSGGAGIQTQYF. The full variable domain, its missing parts supplied by reference TRBV5-1 and TRBJ2-5, is KAGVTQTPRYLIKTRGQQVTLSCSPISGHRSVSWYQQTPGQGLQFLFEYFSETQRNKGNFPGRFSGRQFSNSRSEMNVSTLELGDSALYLCASSFSGGAGIQTQYFGPGTRLLVL.